One sample yielded the 25 T cell receptor beta chains listed below, sequenced in a study of T cell changes during pregnancy in multiple sclerosis. Sequencing was performed with immunoSEQ multiplex PCR; in TCRdb, only in-frame clones are kept and a portion is missing. Altogether over 65,000 clones are present, approximately 91% being singletons, with the ten largest covering 2.5%. The sample in question was peripheral blood, obtained in the first trimester of pregnancy. These receptors all stem from a female donor with multiple sclerosis, enrolled in a pregnancy study.

The rearrangement uses TRBV13 and TRBJ2-3, with unresolved D. The CDR3 totals 15 residues. Trimming pared 2 bases from V and 4 bases from J, leaving 13 bases between. Germline loops: CDR1 PRHDT, CDR2 FYEKMQ (reference sequence). Here the CDR3 DNA reads TGTGCCAGCAGCTTACGGTCTAGTTGGGCAGATACGCAGTATTTT. This codes for CASSLRSSWADTQYF.

This chain joins TRBV9 and TRBJ1-5, with 9 nucleotides matching TRBD1. Germline trimming cut 2 bases from V and 4 bases from J; bases unmatched to any gene: 4. The germline CDR1 and CDR2 sequences are SGDLS and YYNGEE. This CDR3 region has 15 residues. The CDR3 bases are TGTGCCAGCAGCGTCGGGACAGGGTGGAATCAGCCCCAGCATTTT. Translating it yields CASSVGTGWNQPQHF.

J is TRBJ2-1 and V is TRBV5-4; 7 bases fit TRBD2. V gave up 5 bases and J gave up 0 bases; unmatched junction bases: 2. The CDR3 consists of 14 residues. The germline V gene has CDR1 SGHNT and CDR2 YYREEE (reference sequence). The CDR3 loop is CASRRESSYNEQFF. CDR3 sequence (DNA): TGTGCCAGCAGGCGGGAGAGCTCCTACAATGAGCAGTTCTTC.

This rearrangement joins TRBV28 to TRBJ1-1; D is possibly TRBD1 (5 bases). This CDR3 has 15 amino acids. Germline V gene sequence: CDR1 MDHEN, CDR2 SYDVKM. V shed 1 base and J shed 5 bases, with 14 bases lying between them. CDR3 sequence: CASSLYGGRMTEAFF. CDR3 coding DNA: TGTGCCAGCAGTTTATATGGGGGGAGGATGACTGAAGCTTTCTTT.

The chain is built from TRBV5-6 and TRBJ2-7, with a weak D call TRBD2 (6 bases). Germline values: CDR1 SGHDT, CDR2 YYEEEE. V was trimmed by 5 bases and J by 2 bases, leaving 17 bases between them. The CDR3 has 15 amino acids. The CDR3, as DNA: TGTGCCAGCAGTCCGGGACCGGGGGAAGCCTACGAGCAGTACTTC. It is translated as CASSPGPGEAYEQYF.

The rearrangement joins TRBV29-1 to TRBJ2-3, with D unclear. Germline V gene lookup returns CDR1 SQVTM and CDR2 ANQGSEA. The CDR3 runs to 14 residues. The V end lost 5 bases, the J end lost 1 base, and 13 bases lay between the germline ends. CDR3 sequence reads: CSVPQVSGTDTQYF. CDR3 nucleotide sequence: TGCAGCGTTCCCCAGGTCTCGGGCACAGATACGCAGTATTTT.

The chain has TRBV19 and TRBJ2-5; D perhaps matches TRBD1 (6 bases). V was cut by 9 bases and J by 5 bases, with 22 bases left in between. The CDR3 runs 15 residues. Germline V CDR1 and CDR2: LNHDA, SQIVND (reference sequence). CDR3 coding DNA: TGTGCCAGAACTCTATACAGGGTTTTTCTGGAGACCCAGTACTTC. Translated, it gives CARTLYRVFLETQYF.

The sample holds a few counts of this clone. The chain recombines TRBV28 with TRBJ1-1, with D uncertain. The germline gives CDR1 MDHEN, CDR2 SYDVKM. The V end was cut by 2 bases, the J end by 4 bases, with 2 bases between. The CDR3 has 11 amino acids. The CDR3 DNA follows: TGTGCCAGCAGTTTACTCACTGAAGCTTTCTTT. This encodes CASSLLTEAFF.

The V gene is TRBV15, the J gene TRBJ2-1; no clear D gene. Germline V CDR1 and CDR2: LNHNV, YYDKDF (reference sequence). V lost 0 bases, J lost 0 bases, and 12 bases lay in between. The CDR3 consists of 17 residues. CDR3 protein: CATSRDAAPSSYNEQFF. CDR3 DNA: TGTGCCACCAGCAGAGATGCGGCCCCCAGCTCCTACAATGAGCAGTTCTTC.

The rearrangement links TRBV7-6 to TRBJ1-1; 8 nucleotides agree with TRBD1. The CDR3 is 17 amino acids. Trimming at V came to 5 bases and at J to 1 base, leaving 12 bases not matched to a gene. Germline V lookup: CDR1 SGHVS, CDR2 FNYEAQ. CDR3 in DNA: TGTGCCAGCAGCCCCGCCCCGACAGGGGTGAGGAACACTGAAGCTTTCTTT. Protein: CASSPAPTGVRNTEAFF.

The J gene is TRBJ1-4, the V gene TRBV2; D gene unclear. The V end was cut by 6 bases, the J end by 2 bases, with 10 bases between. Germline CDR1 is SNHLY and CDR2 is FYNNEI. CDR3 length: 14 residues. The CDR3 sequence: CASRVGGTNEKLFF. The CDR3 bases are TGTGCCAGCAGGGTCGGCGGGACTAATGAAAAACTGTTTTTT.

The chain uses TRBV7-9 and TRBJ1-4; D is perhaps TRBD1 (5 bases). Germline V gene lookup returns CDR1 SEHNR and CDR2 FQNEAQ (reference sequence). The CDR3 covers 16 residues. Between the trimmed V and J ends, which lost 0 bases and 4 bases, there was a span of 12 bases. The chain's CDR3 is CASSLAGGAVNEKLFF. The DNA for the CDR3 is TGTGCCAGCAGCTTAGCAGGAGGGGCAGTTAATGAAAAACTGTTTTTT.

Only one count was recorded for this clone. The chain has TRBV4-1 and TRBJ2-5; D uncertain. The CDR3 runs to 14 residues. The ends were cut back, 1 base at V and 5 bases at J, with 11 bases in the middle. Per germline, CDR1 MGHRA and CDR2 YSYEKL. CDR3 residues: CASSQVGRWETQYF. CDR3 in DNA: TGCGCCAGCAGCCAAGTAGGCAGGTGGGAGACCCAGTACTTC.

The chain joins TRBV5-1 to TRBJ2-7; D unclear. Germline CDR1 is SGHRS and CDR2 is YFSETQ. The CDR3 runs to 14 residues. Trimming stripped 0 bases from V and 0 bases from J, with 7 bases between. The DNA for the CDR3 is TGCGCCAGCAGCTTGGGACTGGCCTCCTACGAGCAGTACTTC. Encoded protein: CASSLGLASYEQYF.

The chain combines TRBV4-1 with TRBJ1-5, with 7 positions matching TRBD1. CDR1 MGHRA and CDR2 YSYEKL come from the germline V gene. There are 15 residues in the CDR3. V shed 1 base and J 6 bases; nucleotides not matched to a gene: 6. The CDR3 coding sequence is TGCGCCAGCAGCCAAGTTACAGGGGCGGGTCAGCCCCAGCATTTT. This translates into CASSQVTGAGQPQHF.

This clone came up a few times. The chain uses TRBV9 and TRBJ1-1; 9 bases agree with TRBD1. V lost 0 bases, J lost 0 bases, and 3 bases stayed unmatched. The CDR3 is 16 amino acids. CDR1 SGDLS and CDR2 YYNGEE come from the germline V gene. Here the CDR3 DNA reads TGTGCCAGCAGCGTAGCGGGGACAGGGATGAACACTGAAGCTTTCTTT. It codes for CASSVAGTGMNTEAFF.

The V and J genes are TRBV4-1 and TRBJ1-2; D might be TRBD1 (6 bases). Looked up from germline, CDR1 is MGHRA and CDR2 is YSYEKL. Trimming took 4 bases from V and 4 from J, leaving 13 bases between them. The CDR3 is 14 residues long. This chain's CDR3 is CASSRIQGGYGYTF. CDR3 nucleotide sequence: TGCGCCAGCAGCCGTATACAGGGCGGCTATGGCTACACCTTC.

V usage is TRBV7-9 and J usage is TRBJ2-3; 9 positions agree with TRBD1. The V gene end was trimmed by 4 bases and the J gene end by 0 bases; junction bases not matched to a gene: 5. This CDR3 comprises 16 residues. Germline-derived CDR1 and CDR2 are SEHNR and FQNEAQ (reference sequence). CDR3 DNA sequence: TGTGCCAGCAGCTGGACAGGGGAAACTAGCACAGATACGCAGTATTTT. The encoded protein is CASSWTGETSTDTQYF. Combining the CDR3 with reference TRBV7-9 and TRBJ2-3 gives the whole variable domain DTGVSQNPRHKITKRGQNVTFRCDPISEHNRLYWYRQTLGQGPEFLTYFQNEAQLEKSRLLSDRFSAERPKGSFSTLEIQRTEQGDSAMYLCASSWTGETSTDTQYFGPGTRLTVL.

In DNA form, the CDR3 reads TGTGCCAGCAGCGCCCAATGGACAGTAGGCGAAAAACTGTTTTTT. It specifies CASSAQWTVGEKLFF. This rearrangement joins TRBV5-5 to TRBJ1-4; tentatively, D is TRBD1 (6 bases). The ends were cut back, 4 bases at V and 8 bases at J, with 18 bases in the middle. Germline V gene data show CDR1 as SGHKS and CDR2 as YYEKEE (reference sequence). The CDR3 consists of 15 residues.

This clone was observed a single time. This chain links TRBV6-5 with TRBJ1-2; 7 bases fit TRBD1. V lost 4 bases, J lost 1 base, and 9 bases stayed unmatched. There are 16 residues in the CDR3. Germline CDR1 is MNHEY and CDR2 is SVGAGI. In DNA, the CDR3 is TGTGCCAGCAGTTTGTCGGGACAGTCTTTTAACTATGGCTACACCTTC. This encodes CASSLSGQSFNYGYTF.

The V call is TRBV5-1, the J call TRBJ2-7; maybe TRBD1 (6 bases). Per germline, CDR1 SGHRS and CDR2 YFSETQ. V was shortened by 0 bases and J by 4 bases, with 11 bases between the two germline ends. The CDR3 runs 14 residues. The CDR3 reads CASSLVGTPYEQYF. CDR3 DNA sequence: TGCGCCAGCAGCTTGGTTGGGACACCGTACGAGCAGTACTTC.

This rearrangement joins TRBV30 to TRBJ2-1, with 7 bases aligning to TRBD2. Germline trimming cut 2 bases from V and 8 bases from J; bases unmatched to any gene: 6. The V gene's germline CDR1 is GTSNPN and CDR2 SVGIG (reference sequence). The CDR3 length is 13 residues. The CDR3: CAWSSGTLYEQFF. The CDR3 DNA reads TGTGCCTGGAGTAGCGGGACGCTCTATGAGCAGTTCTTC.

The CDR3 reads CASSELAPGLYEQYF. CDR3 DNA sequence: TGTGCCAGCAGCGAACTAGCTCCGGGATTATACGAGCAGTACTTC. The chain recombines TRBV6-1 with TRBJ2-7, with D possibly being TRBD2 (6 bases). The CDR3 runs 15 residues. In germline, CDR1 is MNHNS, CDR2 SASEGT. Trimming pared 6 bases from V and 4 bases from J, leaving 19 bases between.

This rearrangement joins TRBV7-2 to TRBJ2-1, with TRBD1 matching over 10 bases. Germline CDR1 and CDR2: SGHTA and FQGNSA. The ends lost 5 bases at V and 6 bases at J; junction bases unmatched: 7. The CDR3 covers 15 residues. CDR3 in DNA: TGTGCCAGCAGCGTGGGACAGGGGTCCCCCAATGAGCAGTTCTTC. Translating gives CASSVGQGSPNEQFF.

The rearrangement links TRBV28 to TRBJ2-1, with TRBD2 identical over 12 bases. This CDR3 is 16 amino acids long. Germline V CDR1 and CDR2: MDHEN, SYDVKM. V trimming: 8 bases; J trimming: 4 bases; junction bases outside the gene matches: 9. The CDR3 sequence is CASGSSGRALYNEQFF. CDR3 sequence (DNA): TGTGCCAGCGGATCTAGCGGGAGGGCCCTATACAATGAGCAGTTCTTC. Full variable domain (outside the CDR3, taken from reference TRBV28 and TRBJ2-1): DVKVTQSSRYLVKRTGEKVFLECVQDMDHENMFWYRQDPGLGLRLIYFSYDVKMKEKGDIPEGYSVSREKKERFSLILESASTNQTSMYLCASGSSGRALYNEQFFGPGTRLTVL.